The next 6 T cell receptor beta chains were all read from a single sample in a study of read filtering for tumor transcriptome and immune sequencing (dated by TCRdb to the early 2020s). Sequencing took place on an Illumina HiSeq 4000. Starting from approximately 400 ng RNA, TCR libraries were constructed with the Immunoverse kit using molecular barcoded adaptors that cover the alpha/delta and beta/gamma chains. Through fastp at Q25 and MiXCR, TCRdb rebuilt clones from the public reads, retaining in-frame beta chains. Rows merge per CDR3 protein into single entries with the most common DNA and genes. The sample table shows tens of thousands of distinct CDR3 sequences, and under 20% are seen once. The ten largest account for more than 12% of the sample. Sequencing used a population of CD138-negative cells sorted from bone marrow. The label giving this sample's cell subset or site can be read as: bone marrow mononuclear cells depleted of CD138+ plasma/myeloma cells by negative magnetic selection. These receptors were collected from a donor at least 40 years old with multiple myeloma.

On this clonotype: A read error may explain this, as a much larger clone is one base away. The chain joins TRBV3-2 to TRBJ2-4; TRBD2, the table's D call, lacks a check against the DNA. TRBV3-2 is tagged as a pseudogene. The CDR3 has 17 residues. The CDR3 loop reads CASSQEGHRLAKNIQYF. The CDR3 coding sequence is TGTGCCAGCAGCCAGGAGGGGCACCGACTAGCCAAAAACATTCAGTACTTC.

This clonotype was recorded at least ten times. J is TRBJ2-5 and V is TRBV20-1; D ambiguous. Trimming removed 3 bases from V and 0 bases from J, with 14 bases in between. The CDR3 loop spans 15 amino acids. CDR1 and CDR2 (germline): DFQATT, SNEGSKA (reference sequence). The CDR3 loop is CSARYPARNQETQYF. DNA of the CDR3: TGCAGTGCTAGGTACCCAGCGAGGAACCAAGAGACCCAGTACTTC.

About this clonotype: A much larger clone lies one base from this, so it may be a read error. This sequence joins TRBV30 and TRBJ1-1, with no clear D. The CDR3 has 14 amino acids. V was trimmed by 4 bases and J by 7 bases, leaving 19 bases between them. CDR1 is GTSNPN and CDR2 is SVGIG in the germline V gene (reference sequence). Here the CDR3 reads CAWTRTGIGIEAFF. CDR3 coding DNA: TGTGCCTGGACCCGGACGGGTATAGGCATTGAAGCTTTCTTT.

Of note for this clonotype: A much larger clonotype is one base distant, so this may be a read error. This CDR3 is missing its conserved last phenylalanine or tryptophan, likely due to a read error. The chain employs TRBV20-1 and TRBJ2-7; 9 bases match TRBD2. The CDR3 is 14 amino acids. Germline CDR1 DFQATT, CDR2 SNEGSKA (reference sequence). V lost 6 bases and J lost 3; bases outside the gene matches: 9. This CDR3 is CSAQIPSGNYEQYL. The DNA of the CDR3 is TGCAGTGCCCAGATACCTAGCGGGAACTACGAGCAGTACCTC.

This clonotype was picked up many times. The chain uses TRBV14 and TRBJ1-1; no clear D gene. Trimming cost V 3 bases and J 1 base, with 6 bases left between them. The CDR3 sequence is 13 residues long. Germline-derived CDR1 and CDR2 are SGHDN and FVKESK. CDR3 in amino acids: CASSQGTNTEAFF. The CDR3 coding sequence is TGTGCCAGCAGCCAGGGCACGAACACTGAAGCTTTCTTT. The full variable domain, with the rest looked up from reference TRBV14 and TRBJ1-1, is EAGVTQFPSHSVIEKGQTVTLRCDPISGHDNLYWYRRVMGKEIKFLLHFVKESKQDESGMPNNRFLAERTGGTYSTLKVQPAELEDSGVYFCASSQGTNTEAFFGQGTRLTVV.

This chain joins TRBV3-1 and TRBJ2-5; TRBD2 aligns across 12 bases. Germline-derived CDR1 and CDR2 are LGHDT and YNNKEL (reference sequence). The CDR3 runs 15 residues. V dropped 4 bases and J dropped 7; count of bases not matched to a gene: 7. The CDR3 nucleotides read TGTGCCAGCAGCCCGACTAGCGGGAGTCCAGGGACCCAGTACTTC. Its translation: CASSPTSGSPGTQYF.